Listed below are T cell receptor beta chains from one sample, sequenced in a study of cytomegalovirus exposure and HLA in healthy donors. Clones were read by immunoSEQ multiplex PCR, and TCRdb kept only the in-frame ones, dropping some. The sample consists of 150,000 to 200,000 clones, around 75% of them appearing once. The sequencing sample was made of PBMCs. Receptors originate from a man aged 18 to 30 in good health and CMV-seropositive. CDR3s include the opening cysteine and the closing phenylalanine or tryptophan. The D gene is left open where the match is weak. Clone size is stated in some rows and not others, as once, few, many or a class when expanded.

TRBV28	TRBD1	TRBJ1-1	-	TGTGCCAGCAGGCCGACAGGGGGCATGGCTGAAGCTTTCTTT	CASRPTGGMAEAFF
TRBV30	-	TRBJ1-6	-	TGTGCCTGGGCCAGGGATTGGATTTCACCCCTCCACTTT	CAWARDWISPLHF
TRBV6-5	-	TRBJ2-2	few	TGTGCCAGCAGTTACCTGGGGAGGAGAACCGGGGAGCTGTTTTTT	CASSYLGRRTGELFF
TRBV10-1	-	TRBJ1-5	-	TGCGCCACCTCGTTGAACCTAATGGGCCAGCCCCAGCATTTT	CATSLNLMGQPQHF
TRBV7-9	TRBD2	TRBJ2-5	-	TGTGCCAGCAGCTTAGGGACTAGCGGGGACCAAGAGACCCAGTACTTC	CASSLGTSGDQETQYF
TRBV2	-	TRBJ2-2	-	TGTGCCAGCAGTACCGGGAGCAACACCGGGGAGCTGTTTTTT	CASSTGSNTGELFF
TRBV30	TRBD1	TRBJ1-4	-	TGTGCCTGGGTGGGACAGGGGAATGAAAAACTGTTTTTT	CAWVGQGNEKLFF
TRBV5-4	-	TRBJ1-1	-	TGTGCCAGCAGCTTTGAATGGACTGCCTCAACGGCTTTCTTT	CASSFEWTASTAFF
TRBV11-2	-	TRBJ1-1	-	TGTGCCAGCAGCTTAGTAGCAGGGGCAAACACTGAAGCTTTCTTT	CASSLVAGANTEAFF
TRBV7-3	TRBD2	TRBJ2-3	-	TGTGCCAGCAGCCCGGTCGGGGGGGCGACAGATACGCAGTATTTT	CASSPVGGATDTQYF
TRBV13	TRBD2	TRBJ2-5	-	TGTGCCAGCAGGCCCTCTATTGGAGCGGGGCAGACCCAGTACTTC	CASRPSIGAGQTQYF
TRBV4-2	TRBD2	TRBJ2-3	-	TGTGCCAGCAGCCAAGTCCAGACTAGCGGGGGGGCAAAAGATACGCAGTATTTT	CASSQVQTSGGAKDTQYF
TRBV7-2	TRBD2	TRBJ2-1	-	TGTGCCAGCAGCTTATGGGGGACTAGGCAGTTCTTC	CASSLWGTRQFF
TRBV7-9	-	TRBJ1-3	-	TGTGCCAGCAGCCCCCGAGGGGGAAACACCATATATTTT	CASSPRGGNTIYF
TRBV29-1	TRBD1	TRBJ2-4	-	TGCAGCGTTGAGGGGAAGACAGGGTCAGGGAACATTCAGTACTTC	CSVEGKTGSGNIQYF
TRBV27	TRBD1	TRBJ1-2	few	TGTGCCAGCAGTCCCTCGGGACAGCACTATGGCTACACCTTC	CASSPSGQHYGYTF
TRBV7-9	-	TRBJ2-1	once	TGTGCCAGCAGTTCTGGCGGGGACTACAATGAGCAGTTCTTC	CASSSGGDYNEQFF
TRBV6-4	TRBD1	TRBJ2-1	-	TGTGCCAGCAGCGCGGCGCCGGGACAGGGGCCCTACAATGAGCAGTTCTTC	CASSAAPGQGPYNEQFF
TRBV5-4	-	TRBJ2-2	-	TGTGCCAGCAGCACTACCGCGAACACCGGGGAGCTGTTTTTT	CASSTTANTGELFF
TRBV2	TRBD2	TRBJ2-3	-	TGTGCCAGCAGTGTTCTCAGCGGGGTTGAGGTAGATACGCAGTATTTT	CASSVLSGVEVDTQYF
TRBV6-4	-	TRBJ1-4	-	TGTGCCAGCAGCGACCGTGAGGGTGAAAAACTGTTTTTT	CASSDREGEKLFF
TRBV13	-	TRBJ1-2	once	TGTGCCAGCAGCCCGGGGGGCGGGTTCTATGGCTACACCTTC	CASSPGGGFYGYTF
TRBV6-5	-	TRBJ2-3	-	TGTGCCAGCAGTTACGAAGGGCCAGGGCCAGATACGCAGTATTTT	CASSYEGPGPDTQYF
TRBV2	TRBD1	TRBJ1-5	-	TGTGCCAGCAGCGAACAGGGGGCGTCCGGTCAGCCCCAGCATTTT	CASSEQGASGQPQHF
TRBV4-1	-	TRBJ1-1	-	TGCGCCAGCAGCCAAGCATATGGCAGATTTATTGAAGCTTTCTTT	CASSQAYGRFIEAFF
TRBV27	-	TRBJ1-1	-	TGTGCCAGCAGTTTGCAGGATTGCACTGAAGCTTTCTTT	CASSLQDCTEAFF
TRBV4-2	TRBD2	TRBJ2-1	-	TGTGCCAGCAGCCCAGGGAGCGGGGGGGTAATCTCCTACAATGAGCAGTTCTTC	CASSPGSGGVISYNEQFF
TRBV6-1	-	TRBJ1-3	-	TGTGCCAGCAGCCTACAGGGTGAGATAGACACCATATATTTT	CASSLQGEIDTIYF
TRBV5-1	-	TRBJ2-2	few	TGCGCCAGCGGGGGGGCGGACACCGGGGAGCTGTTTTTT	CASGGADTGELFF
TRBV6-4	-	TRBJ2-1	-	TGTGCCAGCAGCCCGGGACTTGAGAATGAGCAGTTCTTC	CASSPGLENEQFF
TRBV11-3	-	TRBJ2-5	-	TGTGCCAGCAGCTCAGGGTCGGGGGGCGGGGAGACCCAGTACTTC	CASSSGSGGGETQYF